One sample yielded the 21 T cell receptor beta chains listed below, sequenced in a study of cytomegalovirus exposure and HLA in healthy donors. 13 Jbeta primers and 60 Vbeta primers were used for the PCR. The data were produced by immunoSEQ multiplex PCR, yet TCRdb's version contains in-frame clones alone and is incomplete. The sample lists 200,000 or so clones; about 81% were seen once. Source material: PBMCs. The receptors here all came from a woman aged 45-60 years in good health and CMV-seropositive.

Of note for this clone: Sequence at one end of the junction differs from germline and may be a read error. CDR3 sequence: CASSNIEAFF. Written as DNA, the CDR3 is TGTGCCAGCAGCAACATTGAAGCTTTCTTT. This chain connects TRBV7-9 to TRBJ1-1; D ambiguous. Per germline, CDR1 SEHNR and CDR2 FQNEAQ (reference sequence). The CDR3 is made up of 10 amino acids.

V gene TRBV9 combines with J gene TRBJ1-2, with D unresolved. There are 15 residues in the CDR3. V was shortened by 4 bases and J by 4 bases, with 17 bases between the two germline ends. Looked up from germline, CDR1 is SGDLS and CDR2 is YYNGEE. CDR3 protein: CASSPLVAHLYGYTF. CDR3 nucleotides: TGTGCCAGCAGCCCCCTCGTGGCCCATCTCTATGGCTACACCTTC.

The chain combines TRBV27 with TRBJ2-1, with 10 bases that match TRBD2. The V gene end was trimmed by 4 bases and the J gene end by 6 bases; junction bases not matched to a gene: 6. The CDR3 contains 15 residues. Germline CDR1 MNHEY, CDR2 SMNVEV (reference sequence). CDR3: CASSSKREGLNEQFF. In DNA, the CDR3 is TGTGCCAGCAGTTCTAAGCGGGAGGGCCTCAATGAGCAGTTCTTC.

This chain joins TRBV6-6 and TRBJ1-2; perhaps TRBD1 as D (6 bases). Germline lookup yields CDR1 MNHNY and CDR2 SVGAGI (reference sequence). V lost 6 bases and J lost 0, with 14 bases in between. The CDR3 consists of 15 residues. CDR3 coding DNA: TGTGCCAGCAGCACTTCGACAGGATCTAACTATGGCTACACCTTC. Translated, it gives CASSTSTGSNYGYTF.

The rearrangement uses TRBV7-2 and TRBJ2-5; 10 nucleotides align to TRBD2. Per germline, CDR1 SGHTA and CDR2 FQGNSA. J gave up 4 bases and V 2 bases, and 7 bases lay outside the gene matches. The CDR3 spans 16 residues. This chain's CDR3 is CASSLLAGVRGETQYF. CDR3 nucleotide sequence: TGTGCCAGCAGCTTACTAGCGGGGGTGCGAGGAGAGACCCAGTACTTC.

With regard to this clone: One junction end does not reproduce the germline sequence, and a read error may be involved. V and J are TRBV27 and TRBJ1-2; maybe TRBD1 (5 bases). This CDR3 contains 13 residues. Germline V CDR1 and CDR2: MNHEY, SMNVEV (reference sequence). Here the CDR3 DNA reads TGTGCCAGCAGTTTAAGACAGAACTATGGCTGCACCTTC. Its translation: CASSLRQNYGCTF.

This clone was recorded only once. The V call is TRBV6-6, the J call TRBJ2-3, with 8 bases lining up with TRBD1. Germline trimming cut 5 bases from V and 5 bases from J; bases unmatched to any gene: 0. CDR1 is MNHNY, CDR2 SVGAGI, per germline (reference sequence). The CDR3 contains 12 residues. CDR3: CASSDRGDTQYF. The CDR3 DNA is TGTGCCAGCAGTGACAGGGGAGATACGCAGTATTTT.

The CDR3 DNA reads as TGCAGCGTTGAGACAAGCATGAACACTGAAGCTTTCTTT. This encodes CSVETSMNTEAFF. V is TRBV29-1 and J is TRBJ1-1; D ambiguous. This CDR3 spans 13 amino acids. The germline CDR1 and CDR2 sequences are SQVTM and ANQGSEA. V lost 3 bases and J 0 bases, leaving 8 bases between the germline ends. The full variable domain, its missing parts supplied by reference TRBV29-1 and TRBJ1-1, is SAVISQKPSRDICQRGTSLTIQCQVDSQVTMMFWYRQQPGQSLTLIATANQGSEATYESGFVIDKFPISRPNLTFSTLTVSNMSPEDSSIYLCSVETSMNTEAFFGQGTRLTVV.

Comment on this clone: An end of the junction differs from the germline gene, which may be a read error. This CDR3 reads CASSLSISTDTQYF. CDR3 coding DNA: TGTGCCAGCAGCTTGAGCATAAGCACGGATACGCAGTATTTT. The chain recombines TRBV7-9 with TRBJ2-3; D is unclear. Germline V gene data show CDR1 as SEHNR and CDR2 as FQNEAQ (reference sequence). The CDR3 consists of 14 residues.

The chain recombines TRBV18 with TRBJ2-7, with D unclear. V was pared by 3 bases and J by 3 bases, with 9 bases between. The CDR3 is 13 residues long. CDR1 is KGHSH, CDR2 LQKENI, per germline. CDR3 coding DNA: TGTGCCAGCTCACCTCAATCGCGCTACGAGCAGTACTTC. The encoded protein is CASSPQSRYEQYF.

The chain uses TRBV4-1 and TRBJ1-5, with 10 nucleotides matching TRBD1. The CDR3 runs 15 residues. Germline loops: CDR1 MGHRA, CDR2 YSYEKL. J gave up 7 bases and V 4 bases, and 7 bases lay outside the gene matches. The CDR3 DNA sequence: TGCGCCAGCAGCCGGGGGACAGGGGACGGGCAGCCCCAGCATTTT. Translating gives CASSRGTGDGQPQHF.

V and J are TRBV10-1 and TRBJ2-1; TRBD2 is a possible D gene (6 bases). Germline V gene data show CDR1 as WNHNN and CDR2 as SYGVQD (reference sequence). The V end lost 6 bases, the J end lost 4 bases, and 10 bases lay between the germline ends. The CDR3 sequence is 13 residues long. CDR3 residues: CASRDGLYNEQFF. Written as DNA, the CDR3 is TGCGCCAGCAGGGACGGACTATACAATGAGCAGTTCTTC.

Only a few counts were recorded for this clone. The chain couples TRBV19 to TRBJ2-2; possibly TRBD1 for D (8 bases). V dropped 5 bases and J dropped 4 bases, with 14 bases sitting between them. The length of the CDR3 is 15 residues. Germline CDR1 LNHDA, CDR2 SQIVND (reference sequence). The CDR3, as DNA: TGTGCCAGTAGTCCAAACAGGGGGGGCACCGGGGAGCTGTTTTTT. Translation: CASSPNRGGTGELFF. Filled out from reference TRBV19 and TRBJ2-2, the complete variable domain reads DGGITQSPKYLFRKEGQNVTLSCEQNLNHDAMYWYRQDPGQGLRLIYYSQIVNDFQKGDIAEGYSVSREKKESFPLTVTSAQKNPTAFYLCASSPNRGGTGELFFGEGSRLTVL.

In the case of this clone: At one end, the junction sequence differs from germline, possibly due to a read error. V and J are TRBV7-9 and TRBJ2-5; 7 bases are shared with TRBD1. This CDR3 contains 16 residues. Germline V gene lookup returns CDR1 SEHNR and CDR2 FQNEAQ (reference sequence). As DNA, the CDR3 is TGTTCCAGCAGCCCCTACAGGGGTCCTCTACAAGAGACCCAGTACTTC. This codes for CSSSPYRGPLQETQYF.

The sample holds a few counts of this clone. The chain joins TRBV2 to TRBJ1-2, with D maybe TRBD1 (6 bases). With 7 bases removed from V and 4 bases from J, the gap between germline ends came to 16 bases. Germline V gene data show CDR1 as SNHLY and CDR2 as FYNNEI. There are 14 residues in the CDR3. The CDR3 sequence: CASKREGGFYGYTF. CDR3 bases: TGTGCCAGCAAGCGGGAAGGGGGATTCTATGGCTACACCTTC. Together with reference TRBV2 and TRBJ1-2, the CDR3 gives the full variable domain: EPEVTQTPSHQVTQMGQEVILRCVPISNHLYFYWYRQILGQKVEFLVSFYNNEISEKSEIFDDQFSVERPDGSNFTLKIRSTKLEDSAMYFCASKREGGFYGYTFGSGTRLTVV.

The chain carries TRBV4-1 and TRBJ1-3; 8 bases are a match to TRBD1. Trimming removed 4 bases from V and 3 bases from J; junction bases left unmatched: 8. Germline V gene data show CDR1 as MGHRA and CDR2 as YSYEKL. The CDR3 is 16 residues long. Here the CDR3 reads CASSPPPGQGGNTIYF. CDR3 nucleotides: TGCGCCAGCAGCCCCCCCCCTGGACAGGGTGGAAACACCATATATTTT.

The chain combines TRBV29-1 with TRBJ2-6, with a weak D call TRBD1 (6 bases). Between the trimmed V and J ends, which lost 6 bases and 2 bases, there was a span of 8 bases. Germline V gives CDR1 SQVTM, CDR2 ANQGSEA. The CDR3 consists of 13 residues. The DNA of the CDR3 is TGCAGCGTCGAGGGGGCTGGGGCCAACGTCCTGACTTTC. It specifies CSVEGAGANVLTF.

This clone was picked up a small number of times. This chain joins TRBV19 and TRBJ2-2; TRBD1 might be the D (6 bases). Trimming took off 2 bases at V and 5 bases at J, with 15 bases between the two ends. The CDR3 consists of 16 residues. The germline CDR1 and CDR2 sequences are LNHDA and SQIVND (reference sequence). The DNA of the CDR3 is TGTGCCAGTAGTATAAGGGGAACAGGGTTAACCGGGGAGCTGTTTTTT. This translates into CASSIRGTGLTGELFF.

This chain uses TRBV10-1 with TRBJ2-5; D possibly corresponds to TRBD1 (6 bases). The CDR3 has 12 amino acids. Between the trimmed V and J ends, which lost 6 bases and 11 bases, there was a span of 16 bases. The V gene's germline CDR1 is WNHNN and CDR2 SYGVQD (reference sequence). The chain's CDR3 is CASSQDSAEQYF. CDR3 bases: TGCGCCAGCAGCCAGGACAGCGCGGAGCAGTACTTC.

The rearrangement joins TRBV7-2 to TRBJ2-5; D ambiguous. Germline CDR1 reads SGHTA; CDR2 reads FQGNSA. The CDR3 spans 12 residues. Trimming left V 3 bases short and J 7 bases short, with 9 bases between. The CDR3 here is CASSLSRGTQYF. Written as DNA, the CDR3 is TGTGCCAGCAGCTTGTCCCGAGGGACCCAGTACTTC.

The CDR3 sequence is CASSSQGAGDTQYF. CDR3 bases: TGTGCCAGCAGCAGCCAGGGGGCTGGAGATACGCAGTATTTT. This rearrangement joins TRBV6-4 to TRBJ2-3; 8 positions agree with TRBD1. V lost 6 bases and J lost 5; bases outside the gene matches: 7. Germline values: CDR1 MRHNA, CDR2 SNTAGT. This CDR3 spans 14 amino acids.